Below are 2 T cell receptor beta chains sequenced from a single sample in a study of blood T cell repertoires in COVID-19. Sequenced by immunoSEQ multiplex PCR; TCRdb stores in-frame clones only, minus some. This table holds about 170,000 clones, around 85% found once. What was sequenced was peripheral blood. The receptors were gathered from a man aged 55 to 70 who had recovered from COVID-19.

This clone was detected a few times. The chain recombines TRBV4-2 with TRBJ1-5; no firm D call. Trimming took 1 base from V and 4 from J, leaving 2 bases between them. This CDR3 region has 12 residues. The V gene's germline CDR1 is LGHNA and CDR2 YNFKEQ. This CDR3 reads CASSQVNQPQHF. The CDR3 DNA sequence: TGTGCCAGCAGCCAAGTAAATCAGCCCCAGCATTTT.

This chain uses TRBV7-3 with TRBJ2-1, with 11 bases aligning to TRBD1. Germline V gene data show CDR1 as SGHTA and CDR2 as FQGTGA. The CDR3 totals 15 residues. V trimming: 2 bases; J trimming: 9 bases; junction bases outside the gene matches: 6. In DNA form, the CDR3 reads TGTGCCAGCAGCTTACGGACAGGGGGCCCAGGTGAGCAGTTCTTC. Protein sequence: CASSLRTGGPGEQFF. Together with reference TRBV7-3 and TRBJ2-1, the CDR3 gives the full variable domain: GAGVSQTPSNKVTEKGKYVELRCDPISGHTALYWYRQSLGQGPEFLIYFQGTGAADDSGLPNDRFFAVRPEGSVSTLKIQRTERGDSAVYLCASSLRTGGPGEQFFGPGTRLTVL.